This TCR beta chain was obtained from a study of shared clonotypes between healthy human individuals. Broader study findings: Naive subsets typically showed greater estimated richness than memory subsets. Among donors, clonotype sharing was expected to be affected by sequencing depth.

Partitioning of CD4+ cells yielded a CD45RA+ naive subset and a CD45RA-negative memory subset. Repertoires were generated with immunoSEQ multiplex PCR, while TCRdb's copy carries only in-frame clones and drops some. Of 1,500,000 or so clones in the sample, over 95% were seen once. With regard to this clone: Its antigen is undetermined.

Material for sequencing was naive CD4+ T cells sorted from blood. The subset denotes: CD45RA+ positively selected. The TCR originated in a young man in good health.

In DNA form, the CDR3 reads TGTGCCAGCACTCCCCCGACGGAATACAATGAGCAGTTCTTC. As protein: CASTPPTEYNEQFF. This chain links TRBV7-6 with TRBJ2-1, with no clear D. The CDR3 contains 14 residues. The germline V gene has CDR1 SGHVS and CDR2 FNYEAQ. V lost 7 bases and J 4 bases, leaving 14 bases between the germline ends.